This T cell receptor beta chain was found in a study of blood T cell repertoires in COVID-19. About the study: Samples came from the United States, Italy and Spain, spanning acute and convalescent COVID-19. Sources were T cells, B-cell-depleted T cells, or PBMCs; the material itself was cDNA or gDNA.

CDR1 MDHEN and CDR2 SYDVKM come from the germline V gene. The CDR3 contains 15 residues. V lost 5 bases and J lost 4, with 17 bases in between. Assay: immunoSEQ multiplex PCR; the TCRdb copy retains only in-frame clones and omits some. The sample consists of fewer than 350,000 clones, around 85% of them appearing once. The clonotype was recovered from a woman aged 25-40 years who had been exposed to COVID-19. The gene calls are TRBV28 and TRBJ1-1, with D tentatively TRBD1 (5 bases). Sequenced material: PBMCs or T cells enriched from blood (not recorded which). In DNA form, the CDR3 reads TGTGCCAGCAGTGTCCCGATAGGGGATCGCACTGAAGCTTTCTTT. Amino acids: CASSVPIGDRTEAFF.